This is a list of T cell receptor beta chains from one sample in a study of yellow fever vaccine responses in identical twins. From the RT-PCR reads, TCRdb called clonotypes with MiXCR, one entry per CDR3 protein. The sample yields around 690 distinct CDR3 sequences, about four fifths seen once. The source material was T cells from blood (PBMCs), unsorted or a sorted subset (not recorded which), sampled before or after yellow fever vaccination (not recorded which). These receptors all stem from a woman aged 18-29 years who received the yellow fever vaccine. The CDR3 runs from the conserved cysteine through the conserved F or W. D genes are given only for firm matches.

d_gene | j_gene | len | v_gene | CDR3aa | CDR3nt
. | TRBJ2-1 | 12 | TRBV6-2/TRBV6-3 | CASSYPTNEQFF | TGTGCCAGCAGTTACCCTACCAATGAGCAGTTCTTC
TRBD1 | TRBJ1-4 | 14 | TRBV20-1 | CSARARDSNEKLFF | TGCAGTGCTAGAGCACGGGACAGCAATGAAAAACTGTTTTTT
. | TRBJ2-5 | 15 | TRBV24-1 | CATSSVLTQQETQYF | TGTGCCACCAGTTCCGTACTAACCCAACAAGAGACCCAGTACTTC
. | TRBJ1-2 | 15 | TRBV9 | CASSVGGGTGYGYTF | TGTGCCAGCAGCGTAGGCGGAGGGACTGGCTATGGCTACACCTTC
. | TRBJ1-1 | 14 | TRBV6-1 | CASSATVEAGEAFF | TGTGCCAGCAGTGCAACGGTGGAAGCTGGAGAAGCTTTCTTT
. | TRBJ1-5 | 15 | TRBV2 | CASSAQAISNQPQHF | TGTGCCAGCAGTGCACAGGCTATTAGCAATCAGCCCCAGCATTTT
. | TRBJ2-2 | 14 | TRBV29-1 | CSVYRTANTGELFF | TGCAGCGTTTATCGGACAGCGAACACCGGGGAGCTGTTTTTT
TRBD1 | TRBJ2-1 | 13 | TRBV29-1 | CSVGDRDSNEQFF | TGCAGCGTAGGGGACAGGGATTCCAATGAGCAGTTCTTC
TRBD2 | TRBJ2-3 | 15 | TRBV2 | CASSSNSGRTDTQYF | TGTGCCAGCAGTTCTAATAGCGGGAGAACAGATACGCAGTATTTT
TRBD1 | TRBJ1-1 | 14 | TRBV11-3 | CASDHRGGSTEAFF | TGTGCCAGCGACCACAGGGGGGGGAGCACTGAAGCTTTCTTT
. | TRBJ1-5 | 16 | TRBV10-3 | CAISALGGGSNQPQHF | TGTGCCATCAGTGCGTTGGGAGGGGGAAGCAATCAGCCCCAGCATTTT
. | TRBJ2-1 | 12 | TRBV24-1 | CATSVGRNEQFF | TGTGCCACCAGTGTGGGGCGCAATGAGCAGTTCTTC